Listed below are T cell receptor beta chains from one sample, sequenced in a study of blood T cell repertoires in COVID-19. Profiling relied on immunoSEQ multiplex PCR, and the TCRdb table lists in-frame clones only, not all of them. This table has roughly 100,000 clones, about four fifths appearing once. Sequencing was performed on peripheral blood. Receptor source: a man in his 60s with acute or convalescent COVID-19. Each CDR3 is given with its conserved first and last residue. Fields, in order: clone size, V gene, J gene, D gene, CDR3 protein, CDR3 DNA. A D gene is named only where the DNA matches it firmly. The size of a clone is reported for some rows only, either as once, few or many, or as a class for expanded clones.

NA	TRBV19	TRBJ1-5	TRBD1	CAGSATGSNQPQHF	TGTGCCGGATCGGCGACAGGGAGTAATCAGCCCCAGCATTTT
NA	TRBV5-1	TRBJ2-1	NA	CASSLGTGDQYNEQFF	TGCGCCAGCAGCTTGGGAACGGGGGATCAGTACAATGAGCAGTTCTTC
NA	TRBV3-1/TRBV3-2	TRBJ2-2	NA	CASSPRVSTGELFF	TGTGCCAGCAGCCCCCGGGTTTCGACCGGGGAGCTGTTTTTT
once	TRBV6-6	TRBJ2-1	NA	CAGGGGYAGKDEQFF	TGTGCCGGAGGGGGAGGGTACGCAGGAAAGGATGAGCAGTTCTTC
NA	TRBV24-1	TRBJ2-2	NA	CATSQGPGLGETGELFF	TGTGCCACCAGTCAGGGACCGGGACTTGGGGAAACCGGGGAGCTGTTTTTT
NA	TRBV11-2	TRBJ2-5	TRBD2	CASSLMTSGRARETQYF	TGTGCCAGCAGCTTGATGACTAGCGGGAGGGCCCGGGAGACCCAGTACTTC
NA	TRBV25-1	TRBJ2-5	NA	CASNGGSETQYF	TGTGCCAGCAATGGAGGGAGTGAGACCCAGTACTTC
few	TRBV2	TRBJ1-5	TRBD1	CASSERWTGSQPQHF	TGTGCCAGCAGTGAAAGGTGGACAGGCTCACAGCCCCAGCATTTT
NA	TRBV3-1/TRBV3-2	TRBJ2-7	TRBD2	CASSQGPSGRYEQYF	TGTGCCAGCAGCCAAGGACCTAGCGGGAGATACGAGCAGTACTTC
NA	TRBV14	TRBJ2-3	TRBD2	CASSQKHFSGSTDTQYF	TGTGCCAGCAGCCAAAAGCACTTCAGCGGGAGTACAGATACGCAGTATTTT
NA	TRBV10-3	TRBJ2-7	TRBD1	CAISTPGQRYEQYF	TGTGCCATCAGTACTCCGGGACAGAGGTACGAGCAGTACTTC
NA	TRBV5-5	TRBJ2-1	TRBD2	CASSLAPSGSSYNEQFF	TGTGCCAGCAGCTTGGCGCCTAGCGGGTCGTCCTACAATGAGCAGTTCTTC
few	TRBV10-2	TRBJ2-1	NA	CASSENTGGYNEQFF	TGCGCCAGCAGTGAGAACACGGGTGGCTACAATGAGCAGTTCTTC
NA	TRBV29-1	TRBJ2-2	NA	CSVAPDRNTGELFF	TGCAGCGTTGCCCCTGACAGGAACACCGGGGAGCTGTTTTTT
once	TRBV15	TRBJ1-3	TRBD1	CATSRDRLWDSRDPSGNTIYF	TGTGCCACCAGCAGAGATCGCCTTTGGGACAGTCGAGACCCCTCTGGAAACACCATATATTTT
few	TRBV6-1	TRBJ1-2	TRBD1	CASSESWTGDGYTF	TGTGCCAGCAGTGAATCGTGGACAGGGGATGGCTACACCTTC
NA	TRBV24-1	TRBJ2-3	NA	CATSDPPRGRQYF	TGTGCCACCAGTGATCCCCCCAGGGGCCGGCAGTATTTT
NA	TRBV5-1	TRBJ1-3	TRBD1	CASSYTGDSGNTIYF	TGCGCCAGCAGCTATACAGGGGACTCTGGAAACACCATATATTTT
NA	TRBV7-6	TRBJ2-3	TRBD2	CASSLTSGGSTDTQYF	TGTGCCAGCAGCCTTACTAGCGGGGGGAGCACAGATACGCAGTATTTT
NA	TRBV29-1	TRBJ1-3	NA	CSVEANAGSGNTIYF	TGCAGCGTTGAAGCAAATGCAGGCTCTGGAAACACCATATATTTT